This TCR beta chain is from a study of T cells after yellow fever vaccination. Study-wide findings and caveats: Subsequent to the booster, the majority of primary-vaccination clones reappeared (about 97% CD4, approximately 85% CD8). Among all clonotypes, a small share was observed in both CD4 and CD8 compartments. Contaminating bulk clonotypes could be abundant in FACS-sorted repertoires.

To note about this clonotype: Its antigen remains unidentified.

Each CDR3 protein is one row after TCRdb ran MiXCR on the 5' RACE reads. The sample holds some 320,000 distinct CDR3 sequences, 8.7% seen once. Germline CDR1 reads SGHRS; CDR2 reads YFSETQ. V lost 9 bases to trimming and J lost 4 bases, with 14 bases between them. The CDR3 length is 14 residues. The source was PBMCs, collected on the day of the first yellow fever vaccination. The TCR originated in a man aged 18 to 30 who received the YFV17D yellow fever vaccine. The gene calls are TRBV5-1 and TRBJ2-6; tentatively, D is TRBD1 (6 bases). The DNA for the CDR3 is TGCGCCACCAATCAGGGGTACGGGGCCAACGTCCTGACTTTC. Its protein is CATNQGYGANVLTF. Using reference TRBV5-1 and TRBJ2-6 for the parts outside the CDR3, the full variable domain is KAGVTQTPRYLIKTRGQQVTLSCSPISGHRSVSWYQQTPGQGLQFLFEYFSETQRNKGNFPGRFSGRQFSNSRSEMNVSTLELGDSALYLCATNQGYGANVLTFGAGSRLTVL.